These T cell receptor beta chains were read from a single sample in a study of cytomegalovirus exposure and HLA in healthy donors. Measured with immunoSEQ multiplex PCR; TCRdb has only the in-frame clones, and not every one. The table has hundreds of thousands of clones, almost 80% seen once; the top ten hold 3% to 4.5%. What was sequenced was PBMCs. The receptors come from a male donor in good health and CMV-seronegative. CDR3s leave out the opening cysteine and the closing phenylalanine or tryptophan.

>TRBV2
ASSGQGLMPQH
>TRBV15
ATSRDGRTEAF
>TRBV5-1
ASSLSLNTGKNYGYT
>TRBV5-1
ASSLGLAGPTDTQY
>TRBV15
ATSRAGDGEKLF
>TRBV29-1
SVAGTTSYEQY
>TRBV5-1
ASSQQAMSEKLF
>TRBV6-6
ALFWPDTGELF
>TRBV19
ASRGGASYNEQF
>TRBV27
ASSLWGQAGANVLT
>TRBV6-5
ASSYDGGTEAF
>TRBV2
ASSEGLISTDTQY
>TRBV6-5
ASTQGGPAF
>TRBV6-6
ASSRNSGDSNYGYT
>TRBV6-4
ASSRDSSLYGYT
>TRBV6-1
ASKGEGGYGYT
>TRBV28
ASSWRTYEQY
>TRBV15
ATSSPDGPGGDTQY
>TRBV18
ASSPGPLMETQY
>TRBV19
ASSSYNQPQH
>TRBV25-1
ASRGGGNTEAF
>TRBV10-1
ASSESLAQPQH
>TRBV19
ASTSVGRDRDYGYT
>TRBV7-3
ASSPAGGDEQF
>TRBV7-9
ASSPRQGAKNIQY
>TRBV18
ASSPTSGRADEQF
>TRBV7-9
ASKRGRSSAIGTGELF
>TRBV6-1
ASSERGGLKAF
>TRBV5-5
ASSLLAGAYEQY
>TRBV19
TTLWGNPILTTNTGELF
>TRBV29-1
SVGTLNTGELF
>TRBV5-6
ASSLVWASGTTDTQY
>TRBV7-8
ASSSQTYGSSGNTIY
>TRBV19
ASTMGSGSSYEQY
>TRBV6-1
ASRPAGLSYNEQF
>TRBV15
ATSRDGHYEQY
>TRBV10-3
AISESTSRNIQY
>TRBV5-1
ASSAGTAQETQY
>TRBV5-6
ASRLRGADEKLF
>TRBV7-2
ASSSGTGDPEQY
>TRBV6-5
ASSPGTDGKLF
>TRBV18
ASSLLALRGDEQF
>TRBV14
ASSPVLALWTDTQY
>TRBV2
ASRPLAGAMNGELF
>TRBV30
AWRSGRSYNEQF
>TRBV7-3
ASSPHPPSGSKDEQF
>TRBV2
AGSGSTDTQY
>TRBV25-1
ASSWGPREGGVEQY
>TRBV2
ASMAGGGNEQF
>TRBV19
ASKGTSTGELF
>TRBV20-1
SAGGNTEAF
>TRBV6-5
ATTPQGPNQPQH
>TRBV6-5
ASSPRYGKTYEQY
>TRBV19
ASNLQGGNQPQH